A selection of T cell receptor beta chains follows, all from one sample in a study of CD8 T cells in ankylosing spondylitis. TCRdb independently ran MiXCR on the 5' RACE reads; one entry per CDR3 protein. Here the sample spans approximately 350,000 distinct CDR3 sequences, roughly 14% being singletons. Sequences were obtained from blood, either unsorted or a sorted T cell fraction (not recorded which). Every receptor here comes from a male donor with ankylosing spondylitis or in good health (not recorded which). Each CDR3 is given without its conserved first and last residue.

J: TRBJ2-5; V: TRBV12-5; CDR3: ASGPGTTETQY
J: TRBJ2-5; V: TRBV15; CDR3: ATSRDRGQGRETQY
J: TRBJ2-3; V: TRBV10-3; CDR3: AISAVTDTQY
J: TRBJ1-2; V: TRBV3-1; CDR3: ASSSLAGGYGYT
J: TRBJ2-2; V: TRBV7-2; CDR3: ASSPRDRNTGELF
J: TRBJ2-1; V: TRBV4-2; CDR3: ASSQDPPVYAGGDEQF
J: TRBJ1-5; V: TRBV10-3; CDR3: AISEQGGQPQH
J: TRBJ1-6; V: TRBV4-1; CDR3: ASSQEGQTGRSPLH
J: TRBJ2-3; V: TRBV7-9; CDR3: ASSFAPAGSTDTQY
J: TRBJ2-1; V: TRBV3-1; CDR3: ASSQVWGSGSYNEQF
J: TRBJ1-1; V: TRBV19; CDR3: ATGEQGGTEAF
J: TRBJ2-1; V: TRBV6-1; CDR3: ASTRGTSGVYNEQF
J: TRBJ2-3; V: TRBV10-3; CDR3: AISEFRDRATDTQY
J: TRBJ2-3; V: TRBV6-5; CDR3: ASSHRGRDTQY
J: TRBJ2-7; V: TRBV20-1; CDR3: SATPTSGGALNYEQY
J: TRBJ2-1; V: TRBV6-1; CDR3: ASSPRFHNEQF
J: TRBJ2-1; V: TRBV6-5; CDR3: ASSSSGHYNEQF
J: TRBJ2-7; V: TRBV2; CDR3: ASSAFLTGEQY
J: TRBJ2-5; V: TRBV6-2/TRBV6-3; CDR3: ASRTAGSLGTQY
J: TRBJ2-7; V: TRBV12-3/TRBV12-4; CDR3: ASSLRVGEQY
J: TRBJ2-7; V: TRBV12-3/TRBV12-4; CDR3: ASSFGGGRSYEQY
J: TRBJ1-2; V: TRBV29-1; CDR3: SVGGRGALGYT
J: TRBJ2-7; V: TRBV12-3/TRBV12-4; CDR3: ASSSWGDEQY
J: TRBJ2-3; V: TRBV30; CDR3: AWTPQPTDTQY
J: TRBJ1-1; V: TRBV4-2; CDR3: ASSQGAVKHVGAF
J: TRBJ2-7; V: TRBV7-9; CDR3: ASSYRYEQY
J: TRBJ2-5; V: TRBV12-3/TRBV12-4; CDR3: ASSSHRETQY
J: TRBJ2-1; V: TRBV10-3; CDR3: AISPGTDNEQF
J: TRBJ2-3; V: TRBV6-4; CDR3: ASSERLAGVDTQY
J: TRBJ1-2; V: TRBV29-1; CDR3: SGGTGWYYT
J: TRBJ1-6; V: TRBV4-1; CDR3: ASSQDIRGGSPLH
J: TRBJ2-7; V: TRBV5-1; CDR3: ASSLTGQGPYEQY
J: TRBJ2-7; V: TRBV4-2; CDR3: ASSQQGRNEQY
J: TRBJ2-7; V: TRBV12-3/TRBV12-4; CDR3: ASSFAGGNEQY
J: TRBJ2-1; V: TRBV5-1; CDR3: ASSLVLDSYNEQF
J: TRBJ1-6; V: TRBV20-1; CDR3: SARDSRAGLNNSPLH
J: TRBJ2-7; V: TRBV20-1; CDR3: SASYGGDGYEQY
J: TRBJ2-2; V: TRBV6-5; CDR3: ASSYQLAGGRNRELF
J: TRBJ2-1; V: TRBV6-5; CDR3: ASSYARGQSSYNEQF
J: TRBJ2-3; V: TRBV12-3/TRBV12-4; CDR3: ASSSGLAGSYLTDTQY
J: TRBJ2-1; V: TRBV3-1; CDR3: ASSPSRGTLVNEQF
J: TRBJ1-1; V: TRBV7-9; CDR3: ASSLRITGGITEAF